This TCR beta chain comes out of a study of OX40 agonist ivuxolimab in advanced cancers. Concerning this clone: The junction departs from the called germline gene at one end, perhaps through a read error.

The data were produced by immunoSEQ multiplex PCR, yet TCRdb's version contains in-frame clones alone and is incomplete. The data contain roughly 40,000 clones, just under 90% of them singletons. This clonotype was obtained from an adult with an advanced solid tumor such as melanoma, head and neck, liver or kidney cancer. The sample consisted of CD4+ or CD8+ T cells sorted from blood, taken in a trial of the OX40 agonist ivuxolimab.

CDR3 nucleotides: TGTGCCAGCTCACCGGTCGAAGAGGCCCAGTACTTC. This encodes CASSPVEEAQYF. This rearrangement joins TRBV18 to TRBJ2-5, with D uncertain. The germline V gene encodes CDR1 KGHSH and CDR2 LQKENI. The CDR3 totals 12 residues.